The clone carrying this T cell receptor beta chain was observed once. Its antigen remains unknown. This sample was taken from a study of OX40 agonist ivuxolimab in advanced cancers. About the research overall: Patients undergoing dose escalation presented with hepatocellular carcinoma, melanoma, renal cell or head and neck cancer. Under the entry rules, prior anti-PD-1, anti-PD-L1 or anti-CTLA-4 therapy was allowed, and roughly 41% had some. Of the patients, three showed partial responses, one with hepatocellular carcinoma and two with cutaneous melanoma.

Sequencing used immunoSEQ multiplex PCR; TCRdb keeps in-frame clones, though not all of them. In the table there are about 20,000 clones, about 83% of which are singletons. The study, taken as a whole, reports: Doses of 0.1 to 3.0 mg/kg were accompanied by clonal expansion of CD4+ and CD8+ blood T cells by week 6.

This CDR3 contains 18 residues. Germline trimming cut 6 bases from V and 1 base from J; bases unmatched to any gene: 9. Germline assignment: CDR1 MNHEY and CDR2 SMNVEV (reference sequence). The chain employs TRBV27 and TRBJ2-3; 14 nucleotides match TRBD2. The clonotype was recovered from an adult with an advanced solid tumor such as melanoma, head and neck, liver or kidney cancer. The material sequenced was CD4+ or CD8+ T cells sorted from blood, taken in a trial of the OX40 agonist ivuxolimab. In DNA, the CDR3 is TGTGCCAGCAGACTGCTACCGGGACTAGCGGGAGGCACAGATACGCAGTATTTT. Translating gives CASRLLPGLAGGTDTQYF.